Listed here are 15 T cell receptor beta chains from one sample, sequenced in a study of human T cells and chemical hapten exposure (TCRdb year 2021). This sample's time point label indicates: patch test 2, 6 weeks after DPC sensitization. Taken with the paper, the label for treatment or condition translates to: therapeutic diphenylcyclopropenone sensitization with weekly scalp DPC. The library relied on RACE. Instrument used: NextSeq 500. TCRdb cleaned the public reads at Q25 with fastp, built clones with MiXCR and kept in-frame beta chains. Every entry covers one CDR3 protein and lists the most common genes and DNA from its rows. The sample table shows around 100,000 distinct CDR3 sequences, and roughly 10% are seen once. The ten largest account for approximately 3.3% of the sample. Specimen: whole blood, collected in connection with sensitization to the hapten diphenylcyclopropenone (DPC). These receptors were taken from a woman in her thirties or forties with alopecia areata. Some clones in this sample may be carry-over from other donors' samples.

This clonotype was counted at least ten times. Written as DNA, the CDR3 is TGTGCCAGCAGCTTAGACAGGGGACCTTCCTACGAGCAGTACTTC. Protein: CASSLDRGPSYEQYF. The chain joins TRBV7-9 to TRBJ2-7; TRBD1 agrees at 7 bases. This CDR3 comprises 15 residues. Trimming at V came to 1 base and at J to 1 base, leaving 4 bases not matched to a gene. Germline loops: CDR1 SEHNR, CDR2 FQNEAQ (reference sequence).

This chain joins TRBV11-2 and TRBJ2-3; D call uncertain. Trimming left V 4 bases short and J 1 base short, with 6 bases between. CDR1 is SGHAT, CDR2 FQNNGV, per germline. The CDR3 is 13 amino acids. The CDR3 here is CASSYSRTDTQYF. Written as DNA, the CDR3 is TGTGCCAGCAGCTACTCACGCACAGATACGCAGTATTTT.

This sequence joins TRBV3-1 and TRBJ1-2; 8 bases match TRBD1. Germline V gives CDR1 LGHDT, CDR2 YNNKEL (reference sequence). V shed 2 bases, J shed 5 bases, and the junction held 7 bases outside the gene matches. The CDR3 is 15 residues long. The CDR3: CASSQWDRIGYGYTF. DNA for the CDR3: TGTGCCAGCAGCCAATGGGACAGGATTGGATATGGCTACACCTTC.

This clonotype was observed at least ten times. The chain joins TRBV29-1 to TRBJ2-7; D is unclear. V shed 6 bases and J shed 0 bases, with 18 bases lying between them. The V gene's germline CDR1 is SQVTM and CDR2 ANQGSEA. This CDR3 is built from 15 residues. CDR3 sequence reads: CSVQAGLENSYEQYF. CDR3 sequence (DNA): TGCAGCGTGCAAGCCGGTCTAGAAAACTCCTACGAGCAGTACTTC.

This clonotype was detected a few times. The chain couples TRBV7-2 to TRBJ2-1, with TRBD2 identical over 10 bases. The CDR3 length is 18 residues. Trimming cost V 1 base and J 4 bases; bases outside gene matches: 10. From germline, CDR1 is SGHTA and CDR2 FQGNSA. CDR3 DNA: TGTGCCAGCAGCTTAGGCGCTAGCGGGAGTGCGGGATACAATGAGCAGTTCTTC. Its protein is CASSLGASGSAGYNEQFF.

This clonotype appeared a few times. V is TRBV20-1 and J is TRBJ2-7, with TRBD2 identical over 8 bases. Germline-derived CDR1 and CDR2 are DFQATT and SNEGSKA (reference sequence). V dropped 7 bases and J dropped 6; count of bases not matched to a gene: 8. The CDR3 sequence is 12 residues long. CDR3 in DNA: TGCAGTGGACAGCGGGAGAGGGGCGAGCAGTACTTC. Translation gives CSGQRERGEQYF.

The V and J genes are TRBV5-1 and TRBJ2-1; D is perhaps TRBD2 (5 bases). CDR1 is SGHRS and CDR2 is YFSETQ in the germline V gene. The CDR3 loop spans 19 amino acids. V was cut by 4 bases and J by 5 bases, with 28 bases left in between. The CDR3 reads CASSPPDPPGRRFHNEQFF. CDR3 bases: TGCGCCAGCAGCCCCCCAGACCCTCCGGGGAGACGCTTCCACAATGAGCAGTTCTTC.

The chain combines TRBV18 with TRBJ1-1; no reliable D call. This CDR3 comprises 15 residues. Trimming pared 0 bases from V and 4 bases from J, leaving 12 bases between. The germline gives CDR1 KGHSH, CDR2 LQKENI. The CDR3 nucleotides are TGTGCCAGCTCACCACCACCGGGTCGTGGCACTGAAGCTTTCTTT. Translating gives CASSPPPGRGTEAFF.

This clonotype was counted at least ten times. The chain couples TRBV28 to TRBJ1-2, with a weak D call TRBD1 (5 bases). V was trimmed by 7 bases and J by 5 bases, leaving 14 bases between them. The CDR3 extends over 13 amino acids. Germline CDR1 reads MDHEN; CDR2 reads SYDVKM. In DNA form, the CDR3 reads TGTGCCAGCACCGTAGACAGCGCGTATGGCTACACCTTC. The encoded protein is CASTVDSAYGYTF.

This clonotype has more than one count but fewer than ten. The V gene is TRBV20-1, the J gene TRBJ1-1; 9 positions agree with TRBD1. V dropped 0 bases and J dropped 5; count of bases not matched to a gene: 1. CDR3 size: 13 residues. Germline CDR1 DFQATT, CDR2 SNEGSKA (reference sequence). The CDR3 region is CSARDGTGTEAFF. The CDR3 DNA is TGCAGTGCTAGAGATGGGACAGGGACTGAAGCTTTCTTT.

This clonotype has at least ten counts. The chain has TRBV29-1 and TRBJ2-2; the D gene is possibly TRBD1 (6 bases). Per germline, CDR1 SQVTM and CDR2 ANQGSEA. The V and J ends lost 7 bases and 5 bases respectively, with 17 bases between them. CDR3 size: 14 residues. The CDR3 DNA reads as TGCAGCGCTCGACGGGGACAACAAACCGGGGAGCTGTTTTTT. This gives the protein CSARRGQQTGELFF.

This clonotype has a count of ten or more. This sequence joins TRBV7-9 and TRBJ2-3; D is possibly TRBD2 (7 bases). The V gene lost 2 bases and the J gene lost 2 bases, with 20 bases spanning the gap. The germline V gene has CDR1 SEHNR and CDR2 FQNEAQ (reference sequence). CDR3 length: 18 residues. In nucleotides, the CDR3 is TGTGCCAGCAGCTTATGGGCCCGGCGGGGGCCTGACACAGATACGCAGTATTTT. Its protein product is CASSLWARRGPDTDTQYF.

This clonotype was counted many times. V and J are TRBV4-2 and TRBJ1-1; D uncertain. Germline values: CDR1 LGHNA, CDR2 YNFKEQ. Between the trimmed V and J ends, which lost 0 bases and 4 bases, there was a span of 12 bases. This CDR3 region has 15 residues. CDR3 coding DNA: TGTGCCAGCAGCCAAGATCTGGTTGTGGGCACTGAAGCTTTCTTT. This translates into CASSQDLVVGTEAFF.

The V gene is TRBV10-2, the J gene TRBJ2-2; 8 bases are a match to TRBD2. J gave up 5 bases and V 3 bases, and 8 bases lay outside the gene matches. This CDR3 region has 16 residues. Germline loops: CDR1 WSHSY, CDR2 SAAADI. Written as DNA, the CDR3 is TGCGCCAGCAGTGAAAGAGCGGGAGTACGTACCGGGGAGCTGTTTTTT. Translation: CASSERAGVRTGELFF.

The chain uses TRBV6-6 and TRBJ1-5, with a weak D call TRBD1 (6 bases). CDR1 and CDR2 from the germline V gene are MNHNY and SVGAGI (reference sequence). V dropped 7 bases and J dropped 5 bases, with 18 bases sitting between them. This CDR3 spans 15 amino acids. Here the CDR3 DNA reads TGTGCCAGCATTATAGAGGACAGTCTCTATCAGCCCCAGCATTTT. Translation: CASIIEDSLYQPQHF.